This TCR beta chain was sequenced during a study of cytomegalovirus exposure and HLA in healthy donors (dated by TCRdb to 2015 to 2018). Study-level background: An earlier analysis of approximately 640 of the donors reported about 250 Gb of sequence data and 120 million or so unique TCR beta sequences from roughly 200 million T cells. A separate validation cohort of roughly 110 different subjects was used in addition to the 666-subject first cohort. In a later genetic analysis, genome-wide SNP genotypes for about 65% of the roughly 670 donors were used, and that subset was treated as a discovery cohort. In a later analysis, previously published TCR beta repertoires from 670 or so donors were re-analyzed and high-resolution HLA genotyping was added so that TCR occurrence patterns could be studied. Among some 410 genotyped donors of the cohort, an average of roughly 230,000 unique TCR beta nucleotide sequences was sequenced per donor, of which approximately 18% were non-productive. Typing coverage varied by locus: about 620-640 donors for A, B, C, DRB1 and DQB1; more than 500 for DQA1; 606 for DPA1; approximately 470 for DPB1. Several DR-DQ haplotypes were treated as single units for association and clustering because of strong linkage in the cohort. An earlier analysis of fewer than 750 of the donors used high-throughput TCR beta sequencing to judge whether each TCR beta V gene segment behaved as functional or pseudogenic. The T cell repertoires of 666 subjects were profiled by immunosequencing and related to cytomegalovirus serostatus. All discovery cohort repertoires had been generated on a single sequencing platform. Of the 300 to 500 genotyped donors, 81% were placed in the genetic ancestry cluster associated with self-reported Caucasian donors. Alongside the repertoire data, information on donor age, sex, ethnicity and CMV serostatus was compiled. HLA typing covered class I and class II loci at four-digit resolution. Approximately 300 gigabases of sequencing data and 70 million to 95 million unique TCR sequences made up an early release that covered several hundred HLA-typed donors. Rather than drawing on any new phenotypic data, the later analysis identified candidate immune exposures from TCR beta sequences and the way those sequences occurred across donors. The aim of the study was to test whether cataloging public T cell receptors could identify signatures of past pathogen exposure. The study combined high-throughput TCR immunosequencing, statistical association of individual TCRs with disease status, and machine learning to predict cytomegalovirus infection status.

The cohort comprised under 700 healthy bone marrow donors. At the time of sampling, all cohort members were nominally healthy, though unrecorded immune exposures were likely present. The donor tested CMV seronegative and was one of the 352 seronegative cohort members. Every donor gave a peripheral blood sample, and the peripheral blood mononuclear cells from that sample were used for TCR beta sequencing. Genomic DNA was extracted from the blood cell samples with the Qiagen DNeasy Blood Extraction Kit. The library was produced with the immunoSEQ multiplex PCR assay. For the multiplex PCR, a mixture combining 60 forward primers for TCR Vbeta segments and 13 reverse primers for TCR Jbeta segments was used. The CDR3 region of rearranged TCR beta genes was amplified from genomic DNA with a multiplex PCR assay. Amplified TCR beta libraries were sequenced as 87-base-pair reads on the Illumina HiSeq System. In the paper's pipeline: Across the 700 or so repertoires, a later analysis counted roughly 77 million unique TCR beta chains, 8.5 million to 12 million of which were shared by at least two donors. Raw reads were error-corrected and collapsed into unique sequences with a nearest-neighbor algorithm that merged closely related sequences to remove PCR and sequencing errors. V, D and J gene segments were assigned by aligning CDR3 sequences to IMGT reference sequences. For a sequence to be retained, a match of at least six nucleotides to both a V gene segment and a J gene segment was required. A rearrangement counted as productive if the CDR3 had no stop codons and remained in frame with V and J, and every other rearrangement counted as non-productive. CDR3 was defined by IMGT convention, running from the second conserved V-encoded cysteine to the conserved J-encoded phenylalanine. The earlier analysis of a few hundred of the donors excluded any sequence lacking an unambiguous match to a single V gene segment. An earlier analysis of 550 to 650 of the donors classified V segments as functional when productive rearrangements were above 56.7% and as segregating when the standard deviation between donors was above 5%. A statistical classification framework was built to diagnose cytomegalovirus status from the catalog of TCR beta chain sequences. V and J gene assignment, in a later analysis, came from comparing TCR nucleotide sequences with IMGT/GENE-DB human TR gene sequences. In a later analysis, CDR3 sequences and most-parsimonious VDJ recombination scenarios were assigned using the TCRdist pipeline. In a later analysis, each TCR beta chain was defined by its CDR3 amino acid sequence together with its V-gene family, and reads without a unique V-gene family were excluded. In a later analysis, 450 to 600 highly shared, low-generation-probability nucleotide sequences were removed to address suspected cross-contamination and a sequencing artifact. In a later analysis, a clonal expansion index was calculated for each public chain from normalized within-repertoire ranks of inferred template counts. Generation probabilities in a later analysis came from a VDJ recombination model fitted to out-of-frame rearrangements, and those results were checked against IGoR. In a later analysis, hypergeometric tests were used to score TCR-TCR, TCR-HLA and TCR-CMV co-occurrence, with a repertoire-size bias correction applied to TCR pairs. In a later analysis, false discovery rates were estimated by permuting HLA or CMV assignments 20 times. In a later analysis, co-occurring TCRs were grouped using DBSCAN, and TCRdist sequence similarity was added for clustering within HLA-allele-positive subsets. For co-occurrence clustering, repertoires with fewer than 30,000 or more than 120,000 public chains were excluded, along with roughly 5 repertoires with anomalous nucleotide sharing. TCRdb holds this immuneACCESS table with in-frame rearrangements only. Some clones are missing; in checked studies, unresolved V genes explain under half, and the rest has no known cause. That table furnishes V, J and clone size, whereas the DNA furnished D and trimming. A total of 130,000 or so clones appear in this sample, approximately 75% of them only once. Clones ranked in the top ten supply 0.95% to 1.4% of the sample.

For this clone: Its cognate antigen has yet to be identified. No base quality values were provided; no much bigger clone lies one nucleotide off.

The CDR3, from cysteine to phenylalanine, totals 17 residues. This entry keeps only the CDR3 DNA: 51 bases, framed from base 1. As encoded in the germline V gene, CDR1 is SGHRS while CDR2 is YFSETQ. Relative to germline, V is 4 bases shorter and J is 0 bases shorter, with 19 bases between their ends. Study-wide conclusions, independent of this receptor: Broadly in line with IMGT annotations, most TCR beta V segments showed up in productive rearrangements about 87% or about 30% of the time in an earlier analysis of under 700 of the donors. In a later analysis, most CMV-associated TCR beta chains were found to appear HLA-restricted, with HLA associations seemingly driven largely by CMV exposure. The 87-base-pair reads could not distinguish some IMGT-functional V segments, including TRBV6-2 and TRBV6-3, so those segments were excluded. In a later analysis, more than 15,000 TCR beta sequences were associated with specific HLA alleles at a false discovery rate of 0.05. The study gave a list of more than 150 TCR beta chains associated with cytomegalovirus. Roughly uniform sequencing depth across donors was assumed in presence/absence analyses, although this assumption may not hold. A later analysis reported that several top co-occurrence clusters appeared linked to parvovirus B19, influenza, CMV and Epstein-Barr virus. Compared with equally common non-associated chains, HLA-associated TCR beta chains in a later analysis were more clonally expanded and had lower generation probabilities. Compared with the roughly 710-donor mean, donors in an Asian-associated ancestry cluster had fewer N-insertions in productive TCRs, according to a later genetic analysis. Most TCR sequences were seen in very few donors, while some public TCRs were found in many individuals. In vitro tests confirmed that a few of the cytomegalovirus-associated TCR beta chains recognize cytomegalovirus antigens. The classifier was reported to diagnose cytomegalovirus status with high specificity and sensitivity in both the original cohort and the validation cohort. The only immune exposure information available for the cohort was CMV serostatus. A cluster of highly shared sequence variants was judged likely to represent a technical artifact of the sequencing pipeline. The earlier analysis of almost 600 of the donors excluded around 17 rarely observed V segments, including chromosome 9 orphons, because counts were too low. The authors suggested that the approach could potentially be extended to other disease states and immunological phenotypes. When HLA alleles, especially DR and DQ, strongly co-occurred, attributing TCR associations to individual alleles was difficult. According to a later analysis, TCR association rates differed among HLA loci, with DRB1 alleles showing the most associated TCRs and HLA-C alleles showing the fewest. The cohort was sequenced for TCR beta chains only, and without alpha or paired-chain data the features that could be detected were limited. Linkage disequilibrium might explain the correlated functional status among segregating V segments, but an unknown experimental factor could not be ruled out. Because some donors lacked HLA typing at each locus, the association tests relied only on the typed subset. An association between a missense DCLRE1C variant and V-gene and J-gene trimming of TCR beta chains was found in a later genetic analysis and replicated in an independent cohort. A further reported finding was that TCR beta sequences accurately predicted the HLA-A and HLA-B alleles for most subjects in the first cohort.

This receptor was taken from a male donor in good health and CMV-seronegative. Source material: PBMCs. The V and J genes are TRBV5-1 and TRBJ2-5, and TRBD2 may be the D gene, going by 7 matching bases. Read as DNA, the sequence is TGCGCCAGCAGCCCCTTCCGGGGGGCGGTGGACCAAGAGACCCAGTACTTC. This gives the protein CASSPFRGAVDQETQYF.